Listed below are T cell receptor beta chains from one sample, sequenced in a study of T cell repertoires in cytomegalovirus infection. MiXCR, applied by TCRdb to the reads, yields one record per CDR3 protein. The sample shows about a million distinct CDR3 sequences, more than 25% of them seen only once. Which antigens these TCRs recognize remains unknown. The material sequenced was cultured CD8+ T cells from PBMCs, taken from culture after CMV antigen stimulation. All receptors derive from a human donor in good health (CMV status not recorded). Some clones in this sample may be carry-over from other donors' samples. The CDR3 runs from the conserved cysteine through the conserved F or W. The D gene is left open where the match is weak. Expanded clones get a size class; other rows say once, few or many, or leave the size out.

D	J	V	size	CDR3	DNA
-	TRBJ1-5	TRBV3-1	-	CASSQDLDPAGNQPQHF	TGTGCCAGCAGCCAAGATCTTGACCCAGCGGGCAATCAGCCCCAGCATTTT
-	TRBJ1-1	TRBV5-4	few	CASSLVYTGATEAFF	TGTGCCAGTAGCTTGGTCTATACGGGGGCCACTGAAGCTTTCTTT
-	TRBJ2-5	TRBV5-1	few	CASSLGLSPAQYF	TGCGCCAGCAGCTTAGGACTCTCCCCAGCCCAGTACTTC
-	TRBJ2-1	TRBV15	-	CATSRASESYNEQFF	TGTGCCACCAGCAGAGCCTCCGAATCCTACAATGAGCAGTTCTTC
-	TRBJ2-3	TRBV5-1	-	CASSLGGRQFTDTQYF	TGCGCCAGCAGCTTGGGGGGTCGGCAGTTCACAGATACGCAGTATTTT
-	TRBJ1-1	TRBV3-1	-	CASSQLGGEGRAFF	TGTGCCAGCAGCCAATTAGGGGGGGAGGGTCGTGCTTTCTTT
-	TRBJ2-2	TRBV7-9	-	CASSFQGSGELFF	TGTGCCAGCAGCTTTCAGGGCTCCGGGGAGCTGTTTTTT
-	TRBJ2-1	TRBV7-6	many	CASSAAGVYNEQFF	TGTGCCAGCAGCGCGGCGGGCGTCTACAATGAGCAGTTCTTC
-	TRBJ1-2	TRBV24-1	-	CATSDSGRYGYTF	TGTGCCACCAGTGATTCGGGTCGCTATGGCTACACCTTC
-	TRBJ2-2	TRBV2	-	CASGRPLVGELFF	TGTGCCAGCGGCAGACCACTGGTCGGGGAGCTGTTTTTT
-	TRBJ2-1	TRBV29-1	few	CSVPRSYNEQFF	TGCAGCGTCCCGCGCTCCTACAATGAGCAGTTCTTC
-	TRBJ1-6	TRBV7-9	-	CASATSQIKSPLHF	TGTGCCAGCGCCACTAGTCAGATAAAATCACCCCTCCACTTT
-	TRBJ1-2	TRBV7-2	many	CASSLNRMRDYGYTF	TGTGCCAGCAGCTTAAATAGGATGAGGGACTATGGCTACACCTTC
-	TRBJ1-5	TRBV6-6	few	CASSFAADYSNQPQHF	TGTGCCAGCAGCTTCGCTGCAGACTATAGCAATCAGCCCCAGCATTTT
-	TRBJ2-3	TRBV4-1	few	CASSQDGSGTDTQYF	TGCGCCAGCAGCCAAGACGGTAGCGGAACAGATACGCAGTATTTT
TRBD2	TRBJ2-1	TRBV6-1	few	CASSISGGSGNEQFF	TGTGCCAGCAGTATTAGCGGGGGGAGTGGTAATGAGCAGTTCTTC
-	TRBJ1-1	TRBV19	-	CASSPIWRLKNTEAFF	TGTGCCAGTAGCCCTATATGGCGACTTAAGAACACTGAAGCTTTCTTT
-	TRBJ1-3	TRBV7-2	many	CASSAGGGAGNTIYF	TGTGCCAGCAGCGCCGGGGGGGGAGCTGGAAACACCATATATTTT
TRBD1	TRBJ1-1	TRBV19	few	CASSIREGARNTEAFF	TGTGCCAGTAGTATAAGGGAGGGGGCAAGGAACACTGAAGCTTTCTTT
-	TRBJ2-1	TRBV7-3	-	CASDDGYNEQFF	TGTGCCAGCGACGACGGGTACAATGAGCAGTTCTTC
-	TRBJ1-3	TRBV4-1	many	CASSPAPVSGNTIYF	TGCGCCAGCAGCCCAGCGCCGGTCTCTGGAAACACCATATATTTT
-	TRBJ2-7	TRBV23-1	few	CASSQTFHRELGEQYF	TGCGCCAGCAGTCAAACATTTCACAGGGAATTAGGCGAGCAGTACTTC
-	TRBJ2-3	TRBV25-1	few	CASFMDTQYF	TGTGCCAGCTTTATGGATACGCAGTATTTT
-	TRBJ1-4	TRBV10-3	once	CAISEDTDRIEHEKLFF	TGTGCCATCAGTGAGGACACCGACAGAATTGAGCATGAAAAACTGTTTTTT
TRBD2	TRBJ2-2	TRBV7-6	-	CASTPPGSRRGSTGELFF	TGTGCCAGCACCCCGCCAGGAAGCAGGCGGGGGAGCACCGGGGAGCTGTTTTTT
-	TRBJ2-7	TRBV29-1	-	CSHVWGREQYF	TGCAGCCACGTGTGGGGGCGGGAGCAGTACTTC
-	TRBJ1-5	TRBV19	-	CASSIAVTGNQPQHF	TGTGCCAGTAGTATAGCAGTGACGGGAAATCAGCCCCAGCATTTT
-	TRBJ1-6	TRBV6-1	few	CASTRESSYNSPLHF	TGTGCCAGCACCAGGGAAAGCTCCTATAATTCACCCCTCCACTTT
TRBD1	TRBJ2-3	TRBV4-1	-	CASSQVGTGASTDTQYF	TGCGCCAGCAGCCAAGTGGGGACAGGGGCTAGCACAGATACGCAGTATTTT
-	TRBJ2-5	TRBV7-9	-	CASSPTGGVETQYF	TGTGCCAGCAGCCCAACAGGGGGGGTTGAGACCCAGTACTTC
-	TRBJ1-1	TRBV7-9	-	CASSSAGSTEAFF	TGTGCCAGCAGCTCCGCAGGGAGCACTGAAGCTTTCTTT
TRBD2	TRBJ2-1	TRBV6-6	few	CASSYLGLAGGNEQFF	TGTGCCAGCAGCTACCTGGGACTAGCGGGGGGCAATGAGCAGTTCTTC
-	TRBJ2-2	TRBV7-6	many	CASSLEAGELFF	TGTGCCAGCAGCTTAGAGGCCGGGGAGCTGTTTTTT
-	TRBJ2-7	TRBV12-3/TRBV12-4	-	CASSYRQASRPYEQYF	TGTGCCAGCAGTTACCGACAGGCGAGCCGTCCCTACGAGCAGTACTTC
TRBD1	TRBJ2-1	TRBV6-2/TRBV6-3	-	CASSHGTGDEQFF	TGTGCCAGCAGCCACGGGACAGGAGATGAGCAGTTCTTC
-	TRBJ2-1	TRBV4-3	-	CASSPKWDNNEQFF	TGCGCCAGCAGCCCAAAGTGGGACAACAATGAGCAGTTCTTC
-	TRBJ1-1	TRBV6-5	-	CASSSLGSRVSDTEAFF	TGTGCCAGCAGTTCCCTTGGGTCCAGGGTATCGGACACTGAAGCTTTCTTT
-	TRBJ2-4	TRBV28	few	CASSFPYEDPAKNIQYF	TGTGCCAGCAGTTTCCCCTATGAGGACCCCGCCAAAAACATTCAGTACTTC
-	TRBJ1-2	TRBV7-9	few	CASIQDGSYGYTF	TGTGCCAGCATCCAAGACGGTTCCTATGGCTACACCTTC
-	TRBJ1-1	TRBV7-9	-	CASSWDTHTEAFF	TGTGCCAGCAGCTGGGACACTCACACTGAAGCTTTCTTT
-	TRBJ1-2	TRBV7-7	-	CASSSRGNDYGYTF	TGTGCTAGCAGCTCCCGCGGGAATGACTATGGCTACACCTTC
-	TRBJ1-5	TRBV9	few	CASSVGVSNQPQHF	TGTGCCAGCAGCGTAGGGGTTAGCAATCAGCCCCAGCATTTT
TRBD1	TRBJ2-3	TRBV7-2	many	CASSYKQGAVDTQYF	TGTGCCAGCAGCTATAAACAGGGGGCGGTAGATACGCAGTATTTT
-	TRBJ1-1	TRBV4-1	many	CASSHLGENTEAFF	TGCGCCAGCAGCCATCTCGGGGAGAACACTGAAGCTTTCTTT
TRBD1	TRBJ2-3	TRBV5-6	-	CASSSGQEGSDTQYF	TGTGCCAGCAGCTCCGGACAGGAAGGATCAGATACGCAGTATTTT
-	TRBJ2-3	TRBV25-1	-	CASSRFRGTSTDTQYF	TGTGCCAGCAGTCGTTTTCGGGGGACTAGCACAGATACGCAGTATTTT
-	TRBJ2-1	TRBV4-1	-	CASSQETADNEQFF	TGCGCCAGCAGCCAAGAGACAGCCGACAATGAGCAGTTCTTC
TRBD2	TRBJ2-5	TRBV12-3/TRBV12-4	many	CASSRGLAGAKETQYF	TGTGCCAGCAGTCGAGGACTAGCGGGGGCCAAAGAGACCCAGTACTTC
TRBD1	TRBJ1-1	TRBV4-1	few	CASSQDWGTGPHDTEAFF	TGCGCCAGCAGCCAAGACTGGGGGACAGGGCCCCATGACACTGAAGCTTTCTTT
TRBD1	TRBJ2-2	TRBV20-1	-	CSDPLGGQGDGELFF	TGCAGTGACCCCCTGGGGGGACAGGGTGACGGGGAGCTGTTTTTT
TRBD2	TRBJ2-4	TRBV5-4	-	CASSLELAGDRALRNIQYF	TGTGCCAGCAGCTTGGAACTAGCGGGGGATCGGGCCTTAAGAAACATTCAGTACTTC
-	TRBJ1-4	TRBV19	-	CASRGVVATNEKLFF	TGTGCCAGTAGGGGGGTCGTTGCAACTAATGAAAAACTGTTTTTT
-	TRBJ2-1	TRBV28	-	CASSWNPSNEQFF	TGTGCCAGCAGTTGGAACCCGAGTAATGAGCAGTTCTTC
TRBD1	TRBJ2-7	TRBV28	-	CASRWTGREQYF	TGTGCCAGCAGGTGGACAGGGAGGGAGCAGTACTTC
-	TRBJ1-1	TRBV25-1	-	CASSSVGGNTEAFF	TGTGCCAGCAGTAGTGTGGGGGGGAACACTGAAGCTTTCTTT
TRBD1	TRBJ1-1	TRBV2	few	CASSSDRGRVNTEAFF	TGTGCCAGCAGTTCCGACAGGGGGAGGGTGAACACTGAAGCTTTCTTT